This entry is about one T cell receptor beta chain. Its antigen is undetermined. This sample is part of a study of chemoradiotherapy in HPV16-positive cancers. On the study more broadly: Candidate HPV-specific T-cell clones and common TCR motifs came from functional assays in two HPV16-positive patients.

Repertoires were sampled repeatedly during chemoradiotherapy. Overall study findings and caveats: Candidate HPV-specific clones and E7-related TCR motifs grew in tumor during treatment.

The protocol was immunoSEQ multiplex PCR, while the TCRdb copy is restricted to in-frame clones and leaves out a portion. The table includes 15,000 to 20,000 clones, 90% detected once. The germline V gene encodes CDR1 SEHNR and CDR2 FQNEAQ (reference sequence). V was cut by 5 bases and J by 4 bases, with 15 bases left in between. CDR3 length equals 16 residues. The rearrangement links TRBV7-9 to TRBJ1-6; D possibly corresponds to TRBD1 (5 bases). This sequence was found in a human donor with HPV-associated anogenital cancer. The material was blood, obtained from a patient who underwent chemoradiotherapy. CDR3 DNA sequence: TGTGCCAGCAGCCAGAGCGACAGCCTGTATAATTCACCCCTCCACTTT. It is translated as CASSQSDSLYNSPLHF.